This TCR beta chain was identified during a study of cytomegalovirus exposure and HLA in healthy donors. Primers included in the PCR were 60 Vbeta and 13 Jbeta primers. The protocol was immunoSEQ multiplex PCR, while the TCRdb copy is restricted to in-frame clones and leaves out a portion. This table holds roughly 180,000 clones, 9.5% found once. This CDR3 has 15 residues. CDR1 is MNHNS and CDR2 is SASEGT in the germline V gene. V dropped 0 bases and J dropped 4; count of bases not matched to a gene: 3. The sequence derives from a woman aged 25-40 years in good health and CMV-seropositive. This chain joins TRBV6-1 and TRBJ1-2; 9 positions match TRBD1. Specimen: PBMCs. Here the CDR3 DNA reads TGTGCCAGCAGTGAAGCGGACAGGGGCCCCTATGGCTACACCTTC. This codes for CASSEADRGPYGYTF.